This TCR beta chain was documented in a study of T cell repertoires in cytomegalovirus infection. Turning to the study itself: Both recently identified HLA-C-restricted and well-studied HLA-B-restricted CMV epitopes were used in the study. TCR beta signatures that were public indicated CMV infection and matching HLA type. Study results and limitations: The study found HLA-C-restricted CMV-specific TCR beta clonotypes dominating the ex vivo response. Of the TCR beta families, the public ones yielded a cumulative frequency that identified carriers of CMV plus the relevant HLA.

This CDR3 comprises 17 residues. Germline CDR1 SGHAT, CDR2 FQNNGV. Germline trimming cut 3 bases from V and 4 bases from J; bases unmatched to any gene: 13. TCRdb reanalysed the reads using MiXCR and keeps one entry per CDR3 protein. The sample lists roughly 120,000 distinct CDR3 sequences, over 30% seen once, with 40% to 45% in the top ten. To note about this clonotype: What it binds is not known.

The J gene is TRBJ1-2, the V gene TRBV11-2, with 8 bases lining up with TRBD1. This clonotype was obtained from a human donor in good health (CMV status not recorded). Some clones in this sample may be carry-over from other donors' samples. The sequencing here drew on CD8+ T cells from cultured PBMCs, taken from culture after CMV antigen stimulation. For the CDR3, the DNA is TGTGCCAGCAGCTTTTCCGAAACCTCGGACAGGGTCTATGGCTACACCTTC. Its translation: CASSFSETSDRVYGYTF.